These 28 T cell receptor beta chains share one sample of origin, sequenced in a study of regulatory T cells in long-lasting Graves disease. As for time point: newly diagnosed GD, antithyroid drugs for less than 3 months. Scientists built the TCR library using RNA that was extracted from PBMCs. For TCR beta, libraries came from iRepertoire HTBI primers and Arm-PCR of CDR3 regions. TCRdb analysed the multiplex PCR reads with MiXCR anew, one entry per CDR3 protein. The sample lists 520,000 or so distinct CDR3 sequences; around 12% were seen once. This same sample was also part of a study on T cells in Graves' hyperthyroidism and ophthalmopathy.

The source material was peripheral blood mononuclear cells (PBMCs), sampled at new diagnosis, from a patient treated with antithyroid drugs. Source of these receptors: a woman aged 30 to 39 with Graves disease.

The V and J genes are TRBV28 and TRBJ2-7; D is uncertain. The CDR3 is 12 residues long. V lost 4 bases to trimming and J lost 4 bases, with 8 bases between them. From germline, CDR1 is MDHEN and CDR2 SYDVKM. CDR3 DNA sequence: TGTGCCAGCAGTTCCCTCGAATACGAGCAGTACTTC. It codes for CASSSLEYEQYF.

This clonotype came up many times. The chain links TRBV14 to TRBJ2-7; 10 nucleotides agree with TRBD2. The CDR3 contains 17 residues. V shed 0 bases, J shed 3 bases, and the junction held 8 bases outside the gene matches. Germline V gene sequence: CDR1 SGHDN, CDR2 FVKESK. CDR3 nucleotides: TGTGCCAGCAGCCAAGAATCCGGGGGACTAGCGAACTACGAGCAGTACTTC. Protein sequence: CASSQESGGLANYEQYF.

The table lists this clonotype with many counts. The CDR3 region has the DNA TGCGCCAGCAGTTACGGACCGGCACAAGATCAGCCCCAGCATTTT. The encoded protein is CASSYGPAQDQPQHF. The chain uses TRBV5-1 and TRBJ1-5; D gene uncertain. This CDR3 comprises 15 residues. Germline loops: CDR1 SGHRS, CDR2 YFSETQ. Trimming pared 5 bases from V and 5 bases from J, leaving 17 bases between.

The sample holds many counts of this clonotype. The chain employs TRBV28 and TRBJ1-1; D is perhaps TRBD1 (5 bases). Trimming took 5 bases from V and 8 from J, leaving 21 bases between them. Germline lookup yields CDR1 MDHEN and CDR2 SYDVKM. The CDR3 is 15 amino acids. The CDR3 DNA reads TGTGCCAGCAGTCCTACTTGGGACCCAACAAAGGAAGCTTTCTTT. Translation: CASSPTWDPTKEAFF.

This clonotype was counted at least ten times. The chain recombines TRBV28 with TRBJ2-1; 7 nucleotides line up with TRBD2. The V and J ends lost 5 bases and 2 bases, in that order; junction bases with no gene match: 6. This CDR3 region has 15 residues. Per the germline V gene, CDR1 is MDHEN and CDR2 is SYDVKM. CDR3 bases: TGTGCCAGCAGTCCTCAAGCGGGGACCTACAATGAGCAGTTCTTC. Translated: CASSPQAGTYNEQFF.

Ten or more counts support this clonotype. The V and J genes are TRBV7-9 and TRBJ1-3; D remains unclear. CDR3 size: 16 residues. Trimming took 0 bases from V and 6 from J, leaving 15 bases between them. The germline V gene encodes CDR1 SEHNR and CDR2 FQNEAQ (reference sequence). The DNA for the CDR3 is TGTGCCAGCAGCTTAGCGGCCGGGCCGAGGTCAAACACCATATATTTT. Translated: CASSLAAGPRSNTIYF.

At least ten counts were recorded for this clonotype. The V call is TRBV6-2 or TRBV6-3, the J call TRBJ2-1; perhaps TRBD1 as D (5 bases). There are 14 residues in the CDR3. The ends were cut back, 2 bases at V and 5 bases at J, with 10 bases in the middle. Germline V gives CDR1 MNHEY, CDR2 SVGEGT. CDR3 residues: CASSYRQKNNEQFF. CDR3 DNA sequence: TGTGCCAGCAGTTACAGACAGAAAAACAATGAGCAGTTCTTC.

This clonotype showed up many times. V is TRBV9 and J is TRBJ2-5, with 10 bases aligning to TRBD2. The J segment lost 4 bases and the V segment lost 0 bases, leaving 6 bases of the junction unmatched. Per the germline V gene, CDR1 is SGDLS and CDR2 is YYNGEE. CDR3 length: 16 amino acids. CDR3 loop: CASSVALLAGVETQYF. CDR3 DNA: TGTGCCAGCAGCGTAGCTTTGCTAGCGGGAGTAGAGACCCAGTACTTC.

This clonotype was observed at least ten times. The chain couples TRBV29-1 to TRBJ2-5; perhaps D is TRBD1 or TRBD2 (6 bases each). The V gene's germline CDR1 is SQVTM and CDR2 ANQGSEA. The CDR3 loop spans 16 amino acids. The V end was cut by 6 bases, the J end by 7 bases, with 27 bases between. CDR3 coding DNA: TGCAGCGTCCTGAGAGGGGGGACCCAAGCGGCGGGGACCCAGTACTTC. Translating it yields CSVLRGGTQAAGTQYF.

The rearrangement uses TRBV28 and TRBJ2-3; 9 bases fit TRBD2. The CDR3 totals 18 residues. V lost 4 bases and J lost 2; bases outside the gene matches: 13. The germline gives CDR1 MDHEN, CDR2 SYDVKM. CDR3 in amino acids: CASSWLSGSPLPTDTQYF. The CDR3 DNA is TGTGCCAGCAGTTGGCTTAGCGGGAGCCCACTACCCACAGATACGCAGTATTTT.

This chain links TRBV11-2 with TRBJ2-7; 8 nucleotides align to TRBD2. With 5 bases clipped from V and 0 bases from J, the junction kept 9 bases outside the gene matches. Germline V gives CDR1 SGHAT, CDR2 FQNNGV. This CDR3 spans 16 amino acids. As DNA, the CDR3 is TGTGCCAGCAGCCCCCTGGGTAGCGGGGACTCCTACGAGCAGTACTTC. It codes for CASSPLGSGDSYEQYF.

This clonotype was observed a few times. The CDR3 protein is CASRAGTEPWREQFF. DNA of the CDR3: TGTGCCAGCAGAGCCGGGACGGAGCCGTGGCGGGAGCAGTTCTTC. The chain joins TRBV6-1 to TRBJ2-1; the D gene could be TRBD1 or TRBD2 (5 bases each). CDR1 is MNHNS, CDR2 SASEGT, per germline. The CDR3 spans 15 residues. Trimming stripped 6 bases from V and 10 bases from J, with 22 bases between.

There are many counts of this clonotype. This chain uses TRBV9 with TRBJ1-2, with no clear D. The CDR3 is 15 residues long. The ends were cut back, 3 bases at V and 1 base at J, with 13 bases in the middle. From germline, CDR1 is SGDLS and CDR2 YYNGEE. This CDR3 reads CASSGNSDFNYGYTF. In DNA, the CDR3 is TGTGCCAGCAGCGGAAACAGTGATTTTAACTATGGCTACACCTTC.

This clonotype was recorded at least ten times. The rearrangement links TRBV7-2 to TRBJ2-1; D perhaps matches TRBD2 (6 bases). The length of the CDR3 is 14 residues. Germline CDR1 SGHTA, CDR2 FQGNSA. V shed 3 bases and J shed 7 bases, with 13 bases lying between them. This CDR3 reads CASSFRRVRNEQFF. CDR3 coding DNA: TGTGCCAGCAGCTTTAGGAGGGTGCGGAATGAGCAGTTCTTC.

This clonotype has ten or more counts. The chain is built from TRBV5-1 and TRBJ2-3, with D uncertain. The length of the CDR3 is 14 residues. The V and J ends lost 0 bases and 4 bases respectively, with 9 bases between them. The V gene's germline CDR1 is SGHRS and CDR2 YFSETQ. CDR3 nucleotide sequence: TGCGCCAGCAGCTTGGGCAGAACGTCAGATACGCAGTATTTT. Its translation: CASSLGRTSDTQYF.

The rearrangement joins TRBV28 to TRBJ1-5; D is perhaps TRBD1 (6 bases). Germline CDR1 is MDHEN and CDR2 is SYDVKM. The CDR3 totals 16 residues. V lost 3 bases to trimming and J lost 6 bases, with 18 bases between them. CDR3 bases: TGTGCCAGCAGTTTTAAACAGGGTCCAGGTGGTCAGCCCCAGCATTTT. This sequence encodes CASSFKQGPGGQPQHF. The complete variable domain, with remaining parts taken from reference TRBV28 and TRBJ1-5, reads DVKVTQSSRYLVKRTGEKVFLECVQDMDHENMFWYRQDPGLGLRLIYFSYDVKMKEKGDIPEGYSVSREKKERFSLILESASTNQTSMYLCASSFKQGPGGQPQHFGDGTRLSIL.

Of note for this clonotype: A read error may be the cause here, since a much bigger clone is one base away. The chain joins TRBV7-9 to TRBJ1-1; a weak D match, TRBD1 (6 bases). Germline V CDR1 and CDR2: SEHNR, FQNEAQ (reference sequence). The CDR3 covers 14 residues. The CDR3 coding sequence is TGTGCCAGCAGCCCGAGAGGGGGGACTACTGACGCTTTCTTT. This encodes CASSPRGGTTDAFF.

The chain recombines TRBV4-1 with TRBJ2-1; D is perhaps TRBD2 (7 bases). CDR3 length equals 17 residues. Germline V gene sequence: CDR1 MGHRA, CDR2 YSYEKL. The ends were cut back, 0 bases at V and 1 base at J, with 13 bases in the middle. The CDR3 bases are TGCGCCAGCAGCCAAGAGGGAGGGAGGGGGTCCTACAATGAGCAGTTCTTC. It specifies CASSQEGGRGSYNEQFF.

In its sample, this clonotype was seen many times. V usage is TRBV28 and J usage is TRBJ2-3, with D perhaps matching TRBD2 (5 bases). The CDR3 runs 15 residues. CDR1 and CDR2 (germline): MDHEN, SYDVKM. Trimming shortened V by 6 bases and J by 3 bases, and 16 bases separated the two germline ends. The CDR3 DNA is TGTGCCAGCAGGCCCGGACTCTCCTCGACAGATACGCAGTATTTT. It is translated as CASRPGLSSTDTQYF.

Ten or more counts support this clonotype. The chain couples TRBV29-1 to TRBJ2-1; 8 bases match TRBD2. The germline V gene has CDR1 SQVTM and CDR2 ANQGSEA. CDR3 size: 16 residues. Trimming cost V 0 bases and J 9 bases; bases outside gene matches: 13. CDR3 in amino acids: CSVEDPGGGNLFEQFF. DNA for the CDR3: TGCAGCGTTGAAGACCCCGGGGGGGGCAATCTTTTTGAGCAGTTCTTC.

This clonotype was recorded at least ten times. The chain links TRBV6-2 or TRBV6-3 to TRBJ1-1; no firm D call. Trimming removed 5 bases from V and 2 bases from J, with 9 bases in between. Germline CDR1 MNHEY, CDR2 SVGEGT. This CDR3 is 13 amino acids long. The DNA of the CDR3 is TGTGCCAGCAGTCGTAACAGCAACACTGAAGCTTTCTTT. As protein: CASSRNSNTEAFF.

This clonotype was found many times. The rearrangement uses TRBV10-3 and TRBJ2-1, with D perhaps TRBD2 (6 bases). CDR3 size: 16 residues. V was cut by 3 bases and J by 1 base, with 13 bases left in between. Looked up from germline, CDR1 is ENHRY and CDR2 is SYGVKD. The CDR3 bases are TGTGCCATCAGTGACTCCCGGCGGGGTTCCTACAATGAGCAGTTCTTC. Amino acid sequence: CAISDSRRGSYNEQFF.

This clonotype appeared many times. This sequence joins TRBV20-1 and TRBJ2-7; D gene uncertain. The CDR3 sequence is 11 residues long. Germline-derived CDR1 and CDR2 are DFQATT and SNEGSKA (reference sequence). The V and J ends lost 5 bases and 3 bases respectively, with 8 bases between them. CDR3 coding DNA: TGCAGTGCTCTTCCGGGCTACGAGCAGTACTTC. It yields the protein CSALPGYEQYF.

This clonotype was recorded at least ten times. V usage is TRBV19 and J usage is TRBJ2-7; D gene unclear. V was pared by 3 bases and J by 2 bases, with 14 bases between. The CDR3 runs 15 residues. CDR1 is LNHDA and CDR2 is SQIVND in the germline V gene (reference sequence). CDR3 sequence: CASSIGYGTAYEQYF. The DNA of the CDR3 is TGTGCCAGTAGTATCGGATACGGAACTGCCTACGAGCAGTACTTC.

There are many counts of this clonotype. V is TRBV2 and J is TRBJ2-1; TRBD2 agrees at 11 bases. The CDR3 covers 15 residues. Germline V gene sequence: CDR1 SNHLY, CDR2 FYNNEI. Germline trimming cut 6 bases from V and 8 bases from J; bases unmatched to any gene: 9. The CDR3 loop reads CASRDSGRAAYEQFF. The DNA of the CDR3 is TGTGCCAGCAGAGATAGCGGGAGGGCCGCGTATGAGCAGTTCTTC.

Many counts were recorded for this clonotype. This chain joins TRBV2 and TRBJ2-3; 10 bases align to TRBD2. V was pared by 6 bases and J by 3 bases, with 12 bases of the junction left unmatched. This CDR3 region has 17 residues. Germline CDR1 and CDR2: SNHLY and FYNNEI. CDR3 in DNA: TGTGCCAGCAGCGAACATCCACCAGCGGGAGGGACAGATACGCAGTATTTT. Translated: CASSEHPPAGGTDTQYF.

Details on this clonotype: A far larger clone is one nucleotide away, so this likely arose from a read error. The chain employs TRBV28 and TRBJ2-3; 11 positions agree with TRBD2. The J call could be wrong; TRBJ2-1 is a better fit for the DNA end. The germline CDR1 and CDR2 sequences are MDHEN and SYDVKM. The CDR3 has 19 amino acids. CDR3: CANSSYGRIAGGPRNEQFF. The DNA for the CDR3 is TGTGCCAACAGTTCATACGGAAGAATAGCGGGAGGGCCAAGGAATGAGCAGTTCTTC.

The rearrangement uses TRBV7-8 and TRBJ2-3; 8 nucleotides align to TRBD1. The V gene's germline CDR1 is SGHVS and CDR2 FQNEAQ. V shed 3 bases, J shed 5 bases, and the junction held 4 bases outside the gene matches. CDR3 length: 14 residues. The CDR3 reads CASSFDRGGDTQYF. The CDR3 bases are TGTGCCAGCAGCTTTGACAGGGGAGGAGATACGCAGTATTTT.